These T cell receptor beta chains were read from a single sample in a study of T cells in Graves' hyperthyroidism and ophthalmopathy. MiXCR was run by TCRdb on the multiplex PCR reads, yielding one entry per CDR3 protein. The profile shows 650,000 to 750,000 distinct CDR3 sequences, roughly 15% of them singletons. What was sequenced was blood. These receptors were collected from a woman aged 18-30 years with Graves' hyperthyroidism. Each CDR3 is given with its conserved first and last residue. The D gene is left open where the match is weak. Clone size, where shown, is once, few, many, or a class for clones that have expanded.

clone_size,j_call,v_call,d_call,cdr3_aa,cdr3_nt
.,TRBJ1-2,TRBV6-1,.,CASSEYRPLNFYGYTF,TGTGCCAGCAGTGAATACAGGCCTCTTAACTTTTATGGCTACACCTTC
few,TRBJ1-2,TRBV9,.,CASSQGPVNYGYTF,TGTGCCAGCAGCCAAGGGCCAGTTAACTATGGCTACACCTTC
many,TRBJ2-1,TRBV6-1,TRBD1,CASSSRAGTGRHEQFF,TGTGCCAGCAGTTCACGGGCCGGGACAGGGCGGCATGAGCAGTTCTTC
few,TRBJ2-5,TRBV6-5,.,CASSYLGQKTQYF,TGTGCCAGCAGTTATCTCGGACAGAAGACCCAGTACTTC
few,TRBJ2-4,TRBV11-2,TRBD2,CASSLGTSSKAKNIQYF,TGTGCCAGCAGCTTAGGGACTAGCTCCAAGGCCAAAAACATTCAGTACTTC
many,TRBJ1-1,TRBV4-2,.,CASSQGTVNTEAFF,TGTGCCAGCAGCCAAGGGACAGTGAACACTGAAGCTTTCTTT
many,TRBJ1-5,TRBV7-8,.,CASTLGGGNNQPQHF,TGTGCCAGCACCCTAGGAGGGGGGAACAATCAGCCCCAGCATTTT
many,TRBJ1-2,TRBV20-1,.,CSARGDLNYGYTF,TGCAGTGCTAGAGGGGACTTGAACTATGGCTACACCTTC
many,TRBJ2-5,TRBV2,TRBD1,CASSEAQGTGGLETQYF,TGTGCCAGCAGTGAAGCGCAAGGGACAGGGGGCTTAGAGACCCAGTACTTC
many,TRBJ2-7,TRBV27,TRBD2,CASSPLGTSGVSYEQYF,TGTGCCAGCAGTCCACTAGGGACTAGCGGGGTCTCCTACGAGCAGTACTTC
many,TRBJ1-1,TRBV14,.,CASSQDRGTEAFF,TGTGCCAGCAGCCAAGATCGAGGGACTGAAGCTTTCTTT
few,TRBJ1-5,TRBV7-9,TRBD1,CASSLQGADNQPQHF,TGTGCCAGCAGCTTACAGGGGGCGGATAATCAGCCCCAGCATTTT
few,TRBJ1-3,TRBV6-1,.,CASSRPTGTGNTIYF,TGTGCCAGCAGCCGCCCTACAGGGACCGGAAACACCATATATTTT
few,TRBJ2-5,TRBV5-4,TRBD2,CASSPGTKAQETQYF,TGTGCCAGCAGCCCCGGGACTAAGGCCCAAGAGACCCAGTACTTC
few,TRBJ1-5,TRBV20-1,.,CSAPAEGWNQPQHF,TGCAGTGCACCGGCGGAGGGATGGAATCAGCCCCAGCATTTT
many,TRBJ2-7,TRBV12-3/TRBV12-4,.,CASVLQGRVEQYF,TGTGCCAGCGTACTACAGGGGAGGGTCGAGCAGTACTTC
many,TRBJ2-3,TRBV28,.,CASSPEGLRTDTQYF,TGTGCCAGCAGTCCGGAGGGGCTCCGCACAGATACGCAGTATTTT
few,TRBJ1-2,TRBV6-1,.,CASREGGRKGANYGYTF,TGTGCCAGCAGGGAAGGCGGACGGAAAGGAGCTAACTATGGCTACACCTTC
few,TRBJ1-1,TRBV19,.,CASSIANRAFF,TGTGCCAGTAGTATAGCTAACCGGGCTTTCTTT
many,TRBJ1-2,TRBV30,.,CAWSPLNSYTF,TGTGCCTGGAGTCCTCTTAACAGCTACACCTTC
many,TRBJ2-3,TRBV6-1,TRBD2,CASKKLVASGLTDTQYF,TGTGCCAGCAAGAAACTAGTGGCTAGCGGACTCACAGATACGCAGTATTTT
many,TRBJ2-3,TRBV7-6,.,CASSRTGGLGTDTQYF,TGTGCCAGCAGCCGGACCGGGGGATTGGGCACAGATACGCAGTATTTT
few,TRBJ1-5,TRBV9,.,CASSVSGGSGSHQPQHF,TGTGCCAGCAGCGTATCCGGCGGTTCTGGGTCTCATCAGCCCCAGCATTTT
many,TRBJ2-1,TRBV10-3,TRBD2,CASSSGPNYNEQFF,TGTGCCAGTTCTAGCGGACCAAACTACAATGAGCAGTTCTTC
.,TRBJ2-5,TRBV24-1,.,CATSDQTGTQYF,TGTGCCACCAGTGATCAGACAGGGACCCAGTACTTC
.,TRBJ2-1,TRBV11-1,TRBD2,CASSHSYTSGSSPGQFF,TGTGCCAGCAGCCACAGTTATACTAGCGGGAGTTCCCCGGGGCAGTTCTTC
many,TRBJ2-7,TRBV27,TRBD2,CASSSSGSSLEQYF,TGTGCCAGCAGTTCTAGCGGGAGTTCTTTAGAGCAGTACTTC
.,TRBJ2-3,TRBV4-2,TRBD2,CASSHASAGGPSDTQYF,TGTGCCAGCAGCCACGCGAGCGCGGGAGGGCCGTCAGATACGCAGTATTTT
.,TRBJ2-1,TRBV27,.,CASSFPGLAERYNEQFF,TGTGCCAGCAGTTTCCCCGGGCTTGCGGAGAGATACAATGAGCAGTTCTTC
few,TRBJ2-5,TRBV19,TRBD2,CASSRSGSDETQYF,TGTGCCAGTAGTAGAAGCGGGAGCGATGAGACCCAGTACTTC
few,TRBJ2-7,TRBV27,TRBD2,CTSSSGLAGRIYEQYF,TGTACCAGCAGTTCGGGACTAGCGGGTAGAATCTACGAGCAGTACTTC
.,TRBJ1-2,TRBV6-5,.,CASSYSYSGLNYGYTF,TGTGCCAGCAGTTACTCTTACAGCGGACTAAACTATGGCTACACCTTC
many,TRBJ2-1,TRBV7-6,.,CASSSLTGRTPYNEQFF,TGTGCCAGCAGCTCGTTGACAGGGAGGACGCCCTACAATGAGCAGTTCTTC
many,TRBJ1-1,TRBV28,TRBD1,CASSSGGSNTEAFF,TGTGCCAGCAGTTCAGGGGGAAGTAACACTGAAGCTTTCTTT
many,TRBJ2-3,TRBV5-8,.,CASTLYSVYTDTQYF,TGTGCCAGCACCCTATATAGCGTTTACACAGATACGCAGTATTTT
many,TRBJ2-3,TRBV24-1,.,CATSVGRHTDTQYF,TGTGCCACCAGTGTTGGGAGACACACAGATACGCAGTATTTT
many,TRBJ1-1,TRBV3-1,.,CASSQGRQAVQAFF,TGTGCCAGCAGCCAAGGTAGACAGGCCGTACAAGCTTTCTTT
.,TRBJ1-2,TRBV6-1,TRBD1,CVSVSTQQGIHYGYTF,TGTGTCAGCGTGAGCACTCAACAGGGGATTCACTATGGCTACACCTTC
many,TRBJ1-2,TRBV2,.,CASSEDRSYGYTF,TGTGCCAGCAGTGAAGACAGATCCTATGGCTACACCTTC
many,TRBJ2-7,TRBV4-1,.,CASSQEDGNYEQYF,TGCGCCAGCAGCCAAGAGGACGGAAACTACGAGCAGTACTTC